This T cell receptor (beta chain) emerged from a study of identical twins. Overall study results and limits: Out-of-frame beta chain sequences displayed weaker excess sharing between twins.

TCRdb re-called the 5' RACE reads with MiXCR, one entry per CDR3 protein. The repertoire consists of about 490,000 distinct CDR3 sequences, with around 15% occurring once and the leading ten covering less than 0.5%. J was trimmed by 4 bases and V by 4 bases; bases with no gene match: 6. CDR1 is DFQATT and CDR2 is SNEGSKA in the germline V gene (reference sequence). The CDR3 length is 13 residues. This clonotype was detected a few times. Its specificity is unknown. These data are also associated with another study on yellow fever vaccine responses in identical twins. That work adds: As reported, the vaccine T cell response of twins seemed partly convergent and partly personalized.

Sequenced material: CD4+ T cells sorted from blood. The rearrangement links TRBV20-1 to TRBJ2-5; 7 nucleotides line up with TRBD1. This receptor was taken from a woman younger than 30 in good health. The CDR3 region is CSATTGVRETQYF. The DNA of the CDR3 is TGCAGTGCTACCACAGGGGTCCGAGAGACCCAGTACTTC.